The sequence of this T cell receptor (beta chain) was determined in a study of breast tumors, draining lymph nodes, adjacent tissues. This clonotype was detected many times. Antigen unknown. Study observations and caveats: Luminal-like breast cancer showed significantly higher tumor–nontumor repertoire similarity than basal-like. Tumor TCR diversity was below lymph nodes but above nontumor tissue. Most tumor T cells seemingly derive from lymph node, then expand in tumor.

TCRdb re-called the multiplex PCR reads through MiXCR, storing one row per CDR3 protein. In the table there are some 140,000 distinct CDR3 sequences, under 25% of which are singletons. Breast cancer patients provided tissue from their axillary draining lymph nodes. The sequence derives from a female donor with breast cancer. Some clones in this sample may be carry-over from other donors' samples. The sample consisted of axillary lymph node tissue.

The CDR3 DNA reads TGTGCCAGCAGCTCCTCTACGGGGGGCAGTTACAATGAGCAGTTCTTC. This encodes CASSSSTGGSYNEQFF. The rearrangement uses TRBV13 and TRBJ2-1; tentative D call: TRBD2 (7 bases). Germline CDR1 is PRHDT and CDR2 is FYEKMQ (reference sequence). This CDR3 spans 16 amino acids. Trimming pared 4 bases from V and 4 bases from J, leaving 17 bases between.